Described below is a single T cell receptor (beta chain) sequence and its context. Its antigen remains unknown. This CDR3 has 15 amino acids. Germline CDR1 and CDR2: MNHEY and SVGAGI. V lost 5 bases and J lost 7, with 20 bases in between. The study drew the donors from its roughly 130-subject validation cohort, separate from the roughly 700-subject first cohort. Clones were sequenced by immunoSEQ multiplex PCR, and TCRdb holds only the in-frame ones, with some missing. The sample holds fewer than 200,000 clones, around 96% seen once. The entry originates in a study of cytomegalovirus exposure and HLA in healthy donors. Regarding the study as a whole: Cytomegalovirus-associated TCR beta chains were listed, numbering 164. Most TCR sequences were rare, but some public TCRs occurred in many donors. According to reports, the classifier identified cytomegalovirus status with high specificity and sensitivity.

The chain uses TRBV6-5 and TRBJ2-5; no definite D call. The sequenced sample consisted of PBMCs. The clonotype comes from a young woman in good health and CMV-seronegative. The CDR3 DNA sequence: TGTGCCAGCAGTCCCCAACGAGGCACGTTGAGGACCCAGTACTTC. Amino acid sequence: CASSPQRGTLRTQYF.